This TCR beta chain is drawn from a study of beta chain features in type 1 diabetes. Study-level background: On cell yields, gender and age, patients and healthy donors were similar.

Findings and limits, study-wide: A potential influence of HLA type upon TCRB rearrangement remained unresolved herein. Sequencing of cDNA might inflate the share of cells that strongly express TCR.

What was sequenced were expressed TCRB transcripts, since all of the isolated RNA had been reverse transcribed. Generated by immunoSEQ multiplex PCR, the TCRdb table keeps only in-frame clones and is missing some. There are 350,000 to 400,000 clones in the sample; more than 12% occur only once, and around 0.02% lies in the top ten. This clone was seen more than once but under ten times. Its antigen is unidentified. The CDR3 is 16 residues long. Trimming took 4 bases from V and 2 from J, leaving 15 bases between them. Germline lookup yields CDR1 SGHRS and CDR2 YFSETQ. In total, each donor contributed a single heparinised blood draw that averaged about 110 mL.

The chain uses TRBV5-1 and TRBJ2-2; D perhaps matches TRBD1 (6 bases). The origin of this receptor is a woman aged 18-29 years in good health. Input material: naive CD4+ T cells from blood. CDR3 region: CASSLAGTTNTGELFF. CDR3 in DNA: TGCGCCAGCAGCCTGGCCGGGACAACTAACACCGGGGAGCTGTTTTTT.